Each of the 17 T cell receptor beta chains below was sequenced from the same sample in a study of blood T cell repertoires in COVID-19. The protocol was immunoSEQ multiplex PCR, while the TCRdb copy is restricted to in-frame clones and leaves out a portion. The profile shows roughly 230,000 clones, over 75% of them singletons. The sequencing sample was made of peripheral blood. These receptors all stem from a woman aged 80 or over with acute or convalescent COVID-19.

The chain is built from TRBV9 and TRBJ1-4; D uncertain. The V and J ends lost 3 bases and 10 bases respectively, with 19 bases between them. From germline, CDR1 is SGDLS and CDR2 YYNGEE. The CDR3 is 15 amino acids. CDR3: CASSANILGSGKLFF. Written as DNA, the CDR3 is TGTGCCAGCAGCGCGAATATTTTAGGGAGTGGAAAACTGTTTTTT.

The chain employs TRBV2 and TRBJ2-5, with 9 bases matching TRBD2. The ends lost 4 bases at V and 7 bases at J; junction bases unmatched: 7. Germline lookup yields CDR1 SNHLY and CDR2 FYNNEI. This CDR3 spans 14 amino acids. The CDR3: CASSAGLAEVTQYF. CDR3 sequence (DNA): TGTGCCAGCAGTGCGGGACTAGCTGAGGTGACCCAGTACTTC.

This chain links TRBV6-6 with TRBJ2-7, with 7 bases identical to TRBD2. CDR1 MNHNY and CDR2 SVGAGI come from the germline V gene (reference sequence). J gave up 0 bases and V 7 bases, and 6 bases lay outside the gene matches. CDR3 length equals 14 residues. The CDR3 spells CASTLGGSSYEQYF. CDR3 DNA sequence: TGTGCCAGCACCCTGGGGGGGAGCTCCTACGAGCAGTACTTC.

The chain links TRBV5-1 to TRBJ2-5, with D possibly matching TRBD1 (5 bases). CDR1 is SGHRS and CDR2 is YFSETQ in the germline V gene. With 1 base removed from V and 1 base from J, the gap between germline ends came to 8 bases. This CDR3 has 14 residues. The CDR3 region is CASSLLDTQETQYF. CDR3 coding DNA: TGCGCCAGCAGCTTGTTGGACACCCAAGAGACCCAGTACTTC.

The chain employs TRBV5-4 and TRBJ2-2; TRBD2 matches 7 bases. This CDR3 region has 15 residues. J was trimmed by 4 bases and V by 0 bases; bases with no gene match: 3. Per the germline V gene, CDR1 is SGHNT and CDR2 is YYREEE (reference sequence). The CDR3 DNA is TGTGCCAGCAGCTTGGGGGGGGGAGGCACCGGGGAGCTGTTTTTT. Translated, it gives CASSLGGGGTGELFF.

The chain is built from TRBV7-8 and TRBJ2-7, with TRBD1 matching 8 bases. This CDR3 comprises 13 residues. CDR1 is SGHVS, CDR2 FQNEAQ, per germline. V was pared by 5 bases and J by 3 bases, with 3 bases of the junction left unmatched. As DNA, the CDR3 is TGTGCCAGCAGCCCAGGGACAGGCTACGAGCAGTACTTC. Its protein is CASSPGTGYEQYF.

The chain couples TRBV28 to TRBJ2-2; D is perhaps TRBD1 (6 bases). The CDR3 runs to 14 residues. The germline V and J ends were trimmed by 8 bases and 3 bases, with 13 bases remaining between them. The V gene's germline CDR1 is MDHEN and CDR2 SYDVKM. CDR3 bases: TGTGCCAGCCTCAGGCCAGGGGACACCGGGGAGCTGTTTTTT. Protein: CASLRPGDTGELFF. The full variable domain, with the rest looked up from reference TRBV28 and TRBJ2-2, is DVKVTQSSRYLVKRTGEKVFLECVQDMDHENMFWYRQDPGLGLRLIYFSYDVKMKEKGDIPEGYSVSREKKERFSLILESASTNQTSMYLCASLRPGDTGELFFGEGSRLTVL.

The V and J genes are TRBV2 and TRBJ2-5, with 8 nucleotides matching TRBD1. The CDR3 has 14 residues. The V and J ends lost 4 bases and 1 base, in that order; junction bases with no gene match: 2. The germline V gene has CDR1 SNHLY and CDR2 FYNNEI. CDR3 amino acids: CASSGDRIQETQYF. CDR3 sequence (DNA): TGTGCCAGCAGTGGGGACAGGATCCAAGAGACCCAGTACTTC.

CDR3 loop: CASSQAGGTEAFF. CDR3 coding DNA: TGTGCCAGCTCCCAGGCAGGGGGCACTGAAGCTTTCTTT. This rearrangement joins TRBV25-1 to TRBJ1-1; 7 bases agree with TRBD1. V trimming: 8 bases; J trimming: 4 bases; junction bases outside the gene matches: 7. CDR1 MGHDK and CDR2 SYGVNS come from the germline V gene. This CDR3 is built from 13 residues.

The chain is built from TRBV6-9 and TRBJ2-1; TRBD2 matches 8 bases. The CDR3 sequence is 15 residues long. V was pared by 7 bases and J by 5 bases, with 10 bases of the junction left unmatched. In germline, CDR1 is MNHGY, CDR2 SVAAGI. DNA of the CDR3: TGTGCCAGCATAATCGGGCGGGAGGACCACAATGAGCAGTTCTTC. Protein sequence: CASIIGREDHNEQFF.

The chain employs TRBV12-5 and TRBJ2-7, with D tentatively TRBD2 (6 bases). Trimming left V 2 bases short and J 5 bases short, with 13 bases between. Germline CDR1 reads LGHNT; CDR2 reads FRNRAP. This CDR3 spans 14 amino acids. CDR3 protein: CASGLNGLIDEQYF. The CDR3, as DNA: TGTGCTAGTGGTTTGAATGGACTAATAGACGAGCAGTACTTC.

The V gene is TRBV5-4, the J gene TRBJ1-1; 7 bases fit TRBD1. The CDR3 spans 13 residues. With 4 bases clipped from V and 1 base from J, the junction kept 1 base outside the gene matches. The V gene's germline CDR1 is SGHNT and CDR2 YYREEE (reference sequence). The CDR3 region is CASSRTGNTEAFF. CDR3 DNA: TGTGCCAGCAGCCGGACAGGGAACACTGAAGCTTTCTTT.

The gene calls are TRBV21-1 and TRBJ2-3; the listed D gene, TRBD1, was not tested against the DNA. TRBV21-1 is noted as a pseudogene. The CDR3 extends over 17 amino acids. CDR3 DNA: TGTGCCAGCAGCAAAAGGGCCACAGGGGACAGCACAGATACGCAGTATTTT. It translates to CASSKRATGDSTDTQYF.

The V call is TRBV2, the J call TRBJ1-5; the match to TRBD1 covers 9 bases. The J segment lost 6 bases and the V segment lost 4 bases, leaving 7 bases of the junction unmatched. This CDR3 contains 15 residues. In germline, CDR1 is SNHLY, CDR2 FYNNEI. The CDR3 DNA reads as TGTGCCAGCAGTGTGGGACAGGGTCGAGGTCAGCCCCAGCATTTT. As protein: CASSVGQGRGQPQHF. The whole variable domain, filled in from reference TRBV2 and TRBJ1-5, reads EPEVTQTPSHQVTQMGQEVILRCVPISNHLYFYWYRQILGQKVEFLVSFYNNEISEKSEIFDDQFSVERPDGSNFTLKIRSTKLEDSAMYFCASSVGQGRGQPQHFGDGTRLSIL.

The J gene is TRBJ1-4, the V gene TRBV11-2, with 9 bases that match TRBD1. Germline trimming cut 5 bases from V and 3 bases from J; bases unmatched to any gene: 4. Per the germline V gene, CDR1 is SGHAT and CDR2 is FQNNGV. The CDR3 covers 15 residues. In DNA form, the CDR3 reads TGTGCCAGCAGCCAAACAGGGGGCCCTAATGAAAAACTGTTTTTT. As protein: CASSQTGGPNEKLFF.

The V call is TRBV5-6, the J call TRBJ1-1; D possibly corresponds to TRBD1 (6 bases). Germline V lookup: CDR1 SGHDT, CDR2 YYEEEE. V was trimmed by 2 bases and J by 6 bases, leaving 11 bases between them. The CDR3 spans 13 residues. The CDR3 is CASSFTGSPEAFF. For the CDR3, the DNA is TGTGCCAGCAGCTTTACAGGGTCTCCTGAAGCTTTCTTT.

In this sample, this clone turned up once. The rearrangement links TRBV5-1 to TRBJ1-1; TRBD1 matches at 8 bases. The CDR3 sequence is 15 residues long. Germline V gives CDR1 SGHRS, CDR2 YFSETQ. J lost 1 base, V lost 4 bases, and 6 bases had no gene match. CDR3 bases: TGCGCCAGCAGCCCCGAGACAGGGGAGAACACTGAAGCTTTCTTT. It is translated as CASSPETGENTEAFF.